This T cell receptor (beta chain) comes out of a study of OX40 agonist ivuxolimab in advanced cancers. Measured with immunoSEQ multiplex PCR; TCRdb has only the in-frame clones, and not every one. The sample lists 65,000 to 95,000 clones, 85% to 95% occurring once. Points from the study as a whole: Researchers did not establish what antigens the expanded peripheral T cells target. Dose levels from 0.1 to 3.0 mg/kg saw CD4+ and CD8+ blood T cells expand clonally by week 6.

Worth noting for this clone: Antigen: not known.

CDR1 and CDR2 (germline): ENHRY, SYGVKD. The CDR3 covers 12 residues. Trimming shortened V by 3 bases and J by 5 bases, and 7 bases separated the two germline ends. The sequenced sample was CD4+ or CD8+ T cells sorted from blood, obtained in a trial of the OX40 agonist ivuxolimab. This clonotype was obtained from an adult with an advanced solid tumor such as melanoma, head and neck, liver or kidney cancer. V is TRBV10-3 and J is TRBJ2-5; D unclear. The CDR3 is CAISDLGETQYF. The CDR3 nucleotides read TGTGCCATCAGTGATCTAGGGGAGACCCAGTACTTC.